This TCR beta chain stems from a study of T cell responses to AZD1222 COVID-19 vaccine. Regarding this clone: The antigen remains unidentified.

Data came from immunoSEQ multiplex PCR; TCRdb stores just in-frame clones and leaves some out. The table includes 100,000 to 150,000 clones, about 89% detected once. Study observations and caveats: Only a handful of AZD1222 recipients, five to seven in all, had baseline seropositivity.

The sample in question was peripheral blood, obtained on day 0 of AZD1222 vaccination. The receptor's source is an adult in good health.

Written as DNA, the CDR3 is TGTGCCAGCTCACCACCGAACAGCGGCACCTACAATGAGCAGTTCTTC. Protein product: CASSPPNSGTYNEQFF. The chain combines TRBV18 with TRBJ2-1; tentatively, D is TRBD2 (5 bases). Trimming stripped 0 bases from V and 2 bases from J, with 11 bases between. This CDR3 comprises 16 residues. Germline values: CDR1 KGHSH, CDR2 LQKENI. Complete variable domain (other parts from reference TRBV18 and TRBJ2-1): NAGVMQNPRHLVRRRGQEARLRCSPMKGHSHVYWYRQLPEEGLKFMVYLQKENIIDESGMPKERFSAEFPKEGPSILRIQQVVRGDSAAYFCASSPPNSGTYNEQFFGPGTRLTVL.